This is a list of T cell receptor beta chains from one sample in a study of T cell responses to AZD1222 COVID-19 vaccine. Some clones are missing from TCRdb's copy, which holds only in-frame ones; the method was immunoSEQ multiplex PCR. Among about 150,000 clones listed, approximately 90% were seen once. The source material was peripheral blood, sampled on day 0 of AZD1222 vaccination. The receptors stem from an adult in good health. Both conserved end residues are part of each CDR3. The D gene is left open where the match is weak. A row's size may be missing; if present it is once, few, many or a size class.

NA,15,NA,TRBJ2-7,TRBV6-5,TGTGCCAGCCGTATAGGGGGGAGAGGGATCCACGAGCAGTACTTC,CASRIGGRGIHEQYF
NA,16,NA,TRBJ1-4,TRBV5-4,TGTGCCAGCAGCGCTACCGGGAAGTCAACTAATGAAAAACTGTTTTTT,CASSATGKSTNEKLFF
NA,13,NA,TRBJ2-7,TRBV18,TGTGCCAGCTCACAGGGACGGGATTACGAGCAGTACTTC,CASSQGRDYEQYF
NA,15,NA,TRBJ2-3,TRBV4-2,TGTGCCAGCAGCCAAGAGGCCGGACTCCTCGGCGCGCAGTATTTT,CASSQEAGLLGAQYF
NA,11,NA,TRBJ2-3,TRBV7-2,TGTGCCAGCAGCTCATTAGATACGCAGTATTTT,CASSSLDTQYF
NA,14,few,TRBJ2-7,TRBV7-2,TGTGCCAGCAGCTTAGCAGGAACATCCTACGAGCAGTACTTC,CASSLAGTSYEQYF
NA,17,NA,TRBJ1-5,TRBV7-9,TGTGCCAGCAGCTTAGTCTCTGGGGGGGCAAGCAATCAGCCCCAGCATTTT,CASSLVSGGASNQPQHF
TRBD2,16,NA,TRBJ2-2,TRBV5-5,TGTGCCAGCACCCAGATAGCGGGGGCCCCCACCGGGGAGCTGTTTTTT,CASTQIAGAPTGELFF
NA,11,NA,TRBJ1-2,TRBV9,TGTGCCAGCAGCGTCCGGGACACCTTCATCTTC,CASSVRDTFIF
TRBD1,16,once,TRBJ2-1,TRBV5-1,TGCGCCAGCAGCTTGGGAGACAGGGGGTCCTACAATGAGCAGTTCTTC,CASSLGDRGSYNEQFF
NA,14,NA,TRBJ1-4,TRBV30,TGTGCCTGGAACCCCCCAGGGAGGCGGGAAAAACTGTTTTTT,CAWNPPGRREKLFF
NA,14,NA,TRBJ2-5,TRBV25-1,TGTGCCAGCAGCGAAAGACTTTTAAAAGAGACCCAGTACTTC,CASSERLLKETQYF
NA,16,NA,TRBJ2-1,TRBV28,TGTGCCAGCAGTTTATTTGAGGGGGGTAGCTACAATGAGCAGTTCTTC,CASSLFEGGSYNEQFF
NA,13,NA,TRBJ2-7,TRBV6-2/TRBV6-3,TGTGCCAGCAGCCCCGGACAGTTGTACGAGCAGTACTTC,CASSPGQLYEQYF
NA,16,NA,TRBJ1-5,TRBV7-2,TGTGCCAGCAGCTATGACCGCACAGGGCACAATCAGCCCCAGCATTTT,CASSYDRTGHNQPQHF
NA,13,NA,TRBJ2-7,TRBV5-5,TGTGCCAGCAGAACCGGGGCAGGGTACGAGCAGTACTTC,CASRTGAGYEQYF
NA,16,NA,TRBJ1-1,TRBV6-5,TGTGCCAGCAGTTACGTTGGGGGGGCGACGAGGACTGAAGCTTTCTTT,CASSYVGGATRTEAFF
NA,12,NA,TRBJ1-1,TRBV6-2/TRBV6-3,TGTGCCAGCAGTAAAGGACTTTTTGAAGCTTTCTTT,CASSKGLFEAFF
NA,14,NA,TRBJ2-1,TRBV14,TGTGCCAGCAGCCCATCAAGTTTGGGAGGCGAGCAGTTCTTC,CASSPSSLGGEQFF
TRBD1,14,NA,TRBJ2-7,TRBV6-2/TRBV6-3,TGTGCCAGCAGCAAGGGGACAGGGTTCGACGAGCAGTACTTC,CASSKGTGFDEQYF
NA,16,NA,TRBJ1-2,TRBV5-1,TGCGCCAGCAGCTTGGAGCCTGCAGGGAGCGTGGGTGGCTACACCTTC,CASSLEPAGSVGGYTF
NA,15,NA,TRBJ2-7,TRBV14,TGTGCCAGCAGCCAAGCTTGGAACAGCCCCACCGAGCAGTACTTC,CASSQAWNSPTEQYF
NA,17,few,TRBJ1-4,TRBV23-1,TGCGCCAGCAGTCAAATTGGTCACAGGCTGACTAATGAAAAACTGTTTTTT,CASSQIGHRLTNEKLFF
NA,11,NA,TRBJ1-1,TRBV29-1,TGCAGCGTTGTAGATTGGGCGGAAGCTTTCTTT,CSVVDWAEAFF
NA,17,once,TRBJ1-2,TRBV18,TGTGCCAGCTCACCACAGGGAATGATGACGGGTGAGCGCGGCTACACCTTC,CASSPQGMMTGERGYTF
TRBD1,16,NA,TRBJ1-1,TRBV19,TGTGCCAGTAGTCTACGACAGGGGGTTAGGGACACTGAAGCTTTCTTT,CASSLRQGVRDTEAFF
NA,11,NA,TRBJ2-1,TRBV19,TGTGCCAGTAGTAGCACGGATTGGCAGTTCTTC,CASSSTDWQFF
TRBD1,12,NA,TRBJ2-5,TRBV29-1,TGCAGCGTCGGGACAGGGGAAGAGACCCAGTACTTC,CSVGTGEETQYF
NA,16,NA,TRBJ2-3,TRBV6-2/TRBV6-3,TGTGCCAGCAGCTCTTCAAGACAGCTGCTAGCAGATACGCAGTATTTT,CASSSSRQLLADTQYF
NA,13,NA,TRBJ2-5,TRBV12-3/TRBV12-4,TGTGCCAGCAGAAAACCGGGGGTTGAGACCCAGTACTTC,CASRKPGVETQYF
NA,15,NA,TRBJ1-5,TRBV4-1,TGCGCCAGCAGCCAAGATGCTACGACAACACAGCCCCAGCATTTT,CASSQDATTTQPQHF
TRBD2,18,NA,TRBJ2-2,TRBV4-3,TGCGCCAGCAGCCAAGATGCCGGTAGCGGGGGCGTCACCGGGGAGCTGTTTTTT,CASSQDAGSGGVTGELFF
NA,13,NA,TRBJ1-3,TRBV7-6,TGTGCCAGCAGCTTCTGGATCAGGGACACCATATATTTT,CASSFWIRDTIYF
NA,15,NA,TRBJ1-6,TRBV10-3,TGTGCCATCAGAGTCCCCGACAGCGATAATTCACCCCTCCACTTT,CAIRVPDSDNSPLHF
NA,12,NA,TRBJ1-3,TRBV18,TGTGCCAGCTCACCACAGGGAAACACCATATATTTT,CASSPQGNTIYF
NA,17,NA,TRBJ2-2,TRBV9,TGTGCCAGCAGCGTACCCGGGGGCTCCCCCAACACCGGGGAGCTGTTTTTT,CASSVPGGSPNTGELFF
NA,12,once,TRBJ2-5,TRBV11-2,TGTGCCAGCAGCAGGGAGGACGGGACCCAGTACTTC,CASSREDGTQYF
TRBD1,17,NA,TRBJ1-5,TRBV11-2,TGTGCCAGCAGCTTCGGGACAGGGGGAGGAAGCAATCAGCCCCAGCATTTT,CASSFGTGGGSNQPQHF
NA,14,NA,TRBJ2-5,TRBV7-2,TGTGCCAGCAGTTCGGATCGGGGGGCAGAGACCCAGTACTTC,CASSSDRGAETQYF
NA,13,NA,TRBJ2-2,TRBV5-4,TGTGCCAGCAGCTTCATAGACACCGGGGAGCTGTTTTTT,CASSFIDTGELFF
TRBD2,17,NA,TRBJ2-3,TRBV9,TGTGCCAGCAGCGCCCGATGGCTAGCGGGGGCCACAGATACGCAGTATTTT,CASSARWLAGATDTQYF
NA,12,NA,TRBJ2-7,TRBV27,TGTGCCAGCAGTTTAGTGGGAGGCGAGCAGTACTTC,CASSLVGGEQYF
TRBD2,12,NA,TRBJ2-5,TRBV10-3,TGTGCCATCATGGGGGAGGGAGAGACCCAGTACTTC,CAIMGEGETQYF
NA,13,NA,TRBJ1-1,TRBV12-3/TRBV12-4,TGTGCCAGCAGTTCCGCCGGGAACACTGAAGCTTTCTTT,CASSSAGNTEAFF
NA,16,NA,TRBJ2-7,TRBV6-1,TGTGCCAGCAGTGACGTGTACAGGGTAAGCTCCTACGAGCAGTACTTC,CASSDVYRVSSYEQYF